The clone carrying this TCR beta chain came up many times. What it binds is unknown. TCRdb itself ran the RACE reads through MiXCR, one entry per CDR3 protein. The profile shows 84,000 or so distinct CDR3 sequences, about 10% of them singletons. Germline V gives CDR1 SQVTM, CDR2 ANQGSEA. V was trimmed by 7 bases and J by 3 bases, leaving 10 bases between them. The CDR3 runs to 11 residues. This sample is drawn from a study of human T cells and chemical hapten exposure. The overall study: Small pooled library volume differences chiefly drove per-sample TCR yield variation.

Regarding time point: patch test 1, 2 weeks after DPC sensitization. The sample's treatment: therapeutic diphenylcyclopropenone sensitization with weekly scalp DPC. Each donor was an alopecia patient between 18 and 70 years of age who qualified for DPC. Study results and limitations: Compared to controls, expanded TCRs made significantly more large clusters of similar CDR3s. TCRs above 1 in 1000 frequency stayed constant with DPC sensitization.

This receptor was taken from a man aged 35 to 55 with alopecia areata. Some clones in this sample may be carry-over from other donors' samples. V and J are TRBV29-1 and TRBJ2-7, with no clear D. Sample: whole blood, taken in connection with sensitization to the hapten diphenylcyclopropenone (DPC). The CDR3 region is CSAKKHYEQYF. CDR3 nucleotides: TGCAGCGCTAAAAAGCACTACGAGCAGTACTTC.